This T cell receptor (beta chain) was identified during a study of CD8+CD57+ T cells in acquired aplastic anemia. Study-level background: Mean yield of DNA from sorted CD4+ and CD8+ cells was 3.2 ug. The study's findings and limits: Patients and controls had in common 25 to 30 CD8+ CDR3 sequences.

According to the study, genomic DNA was the template for TCR beta VDJ and CDR3 profiling. TCRdb reprocessed the reads via MiXCR and lists one record per CDR3 protein. Here the sample spans approximately 150,000 distinct CDR3 sequences, about half being singletons. This clonotype showed up many times. The antigen remains undetermined. Sequenced patients had shown CD8+CD57+ cell expansion by flow cytometry. CDR1 is SGHRS and CDR2 is YFSETQ in the germline V gene. Trimming took 2 bases from V and 0 from J, leaving 9 bases between them. The CDR3 length is 14 residues. This sequence originates from a human donor with aplastic anemia. V and J are TRBV5-1 and TRBJ2-7; D possibly corresponds to TRBD1 (5 bases). The sequenced material came from sorted CD4+, CD8+, or CD8+CD57+ T cells (not recorded which) from PBMCs. The CDR3 DNA sequence: TGCGCCAGCAGCTTTACAGGAAGCTCCTACGAGCAGTACTTC. This codes for CASSFTGSSYEQYF. Using reference TRBV5-1 and TRBJ2-7 for the parts outside the CDR3, the full variable domain is KAGVTQTPRYLIKTRGQQVTLSCSPISGHRSVSWYQQTPGQGLQFLFEYFSETQRNKGNFPGRFSGRQFSNSRSEMNVSTLELGDSALYLCASSFTGSSYEQYFGPGTRLTVT.